This TCR beta chain emerged from a study of shared clonotypes between healthy human individuals. About the research overall: CD8 memory received one plate per donor, CD8 naive two, CD4 memory three and CD4 naive three.

Terminally differentiated effector memory CD45RA+ cells were excluded from the naive CD8 cells, which were CD45RO-negative and positively selected for CCR7. Those who donated, Caucasian adults without exception, all lived in Nashville, Tennessee. Study-level results: The study found about 5% of naive CD4 clonotypes shared across a few donors. Owing to a small donor count, the genetic and exposure-history diversity represented was limited.

This CDR3 comprises 13 residues. CDR1 and CDR2 from the germline V gene are ENHRY and SYGVKD. V lost 4 bases to trimming and J lost 5 bases, with 11 bases between them. As to this clone: No antigen is known for it.

Clones were read by immunoSEQ multiplex PCR, and TCRdb kept only the in-frame ones, dropping some. The table lists around 2,000,000 clones, about 92% of them singletons, with about 1.8% in the top ten. V gene TRBV10-3 combines with J gene TRBJ2-5; D uncertain. The receptor comes from a man aged 18 to 30 in good health. Some clones in this sample may be carry-over from other donors' samples. Sequences were obtained from naive CD8+ T cells from PBMCs. CDR3 sequence reads: CAISVSGTETQYF. In DNA, the CDR3 is TGTGCCATCAGTGTAAGTGGAACCGAGACCCAGTACTTC.